This TCR beta chain was observed in a study of T cells in localized non-small cell lung cancer. Study-level points and caveats: Heterogeneity within the tumor remains possible, as just one region underwent sequencing. Uninvolved neighboring lung showed the greatest T cell clonality, exceeding tumor.

This clone was picked up a small number of times. What it recognizes is unknown. CDR3 length: 16 residues. Germline V lookup: CDR1 KGHSH, CDR2 LQKENI. Trimming shortened V by 2 bases and J by 4 bases, and 16 bases separated the two germline ends. Assay used: immunoSEQ multiplex PCR; TCRdb lists only in-frame clones, some missing. Of a few thousand clones in the sample, approximately 18% are singletons; the top ten hold less than 15%. V gene TRBV18 combines with J gene TRBJ2-3; TRBD1 might be the D (7 bases). The starting material was lung tumor tissue, obtained before any cancer treatment. This sequence was found in a woman aged 40-69 years with stage II lung adenocarcinoma. This CDR3 reads CASSPYRGTAPDTQYF. In nucleotides, the CDR3 is TGTGCCAGCTCACCATATCGCGGGACAGCCCCAGATACGCAGTATTTT.